The next 23 T cell receptor beta chains were all read from a single sample in a study of T cells in Graves' hyperthyroidism and ophthalmopathy. RNA transcripts provided the source from which TCR beta CDR3 regions were amplified. A set of HTBI primers served as the primers for a first-round RT-PCR of the TCR CDR3. In TCRdb, the multiplex PCR reads were re-called with MiXCR into one record per CDR3 protein. This sample has over 500,000 distinct CDR3 sequences, with 35% to 50% found just once. The material sequenced was peripheral blood or thyroid tissue (not recorded which). These receptors were obtained from an adult woman with Graves' disease, either hyperthyroidism or ophthalmopathy (not recorded which).

The V gene is TRBV4-3, the J gene TRBJ1-1, with D perhaps matching TRBD1 (5 bases). The CDR3 has 15 residues. V gave up 0 bases and J gave up 7 bases, with 15 bases separating them. Germline CDR1 reads LGHNA; CDR2 reads YSLEER. Written as DNA, the CDR3 is TGCGCCAGCAGCCAAGATATGGGGGTTCTGGGTGAAGCTTTCTTT. Protein: CASSQDMGVLGEAFF.

This clonotype has at least ten counts. This chain connects TRBV24-1 to TRBJ1-5; D not resolved. The CDR3 runs to 13 residues. From germline, CDR1 is KGHDR and CDR2 SFDVKD. V gave up 8 bases and J gave up 5 bases, with 12 bases separating them. CDR3 sequence reads: CATKGSVYQPQHF. The CDR3 DNA is TGTGCCACCAAGGGCAGCGTGTATCAGCCCCAGCATTTT.

On this clonotype itself: One end of the junction is discordant with germline, which a read error may explain. This rearrangement joins TRBV7-7 to TRBJ2-7, with 11 bases that match TRBD1. Germline V gives CDR1 SSHAT, CDR2 FNYEAQ (reference sequence). CDR3 length: 16 amino acids. The CDR3 sequence: CASSGRPGQGVYEQYF. The CDR3 nucleotides read TGTGCTAGCAGCGGCAGGCCGGGACAGGGGGTCTACGAGCAGTACTTC.

With regard to this clonotype: A much larger clone is a single base away; this may be a read error. V and J are TRBV5-1 and TRBJ2-2, with a tentative D call TRBD1 (6 bases). CDR1 and CDR2 from the germline V gene are SGHRS and YFSETQ. The CDR3 has 14 residues. The CDR3 bases are TGCGCCAGCAGACAGGGCGATGGCACCGGGGAGCTGCTTTTT. Protein: CASRQGDGTGELLF.

The rearrangement links TRBV11-2 to TRBJ2-7; no reliable D call. Trimming removed 5 bases at V and 4 bases at J, with 15 bases between. Germline V gene sequence: CDR1 SGHAT, CDR2 FQNNGV. The CDR3 sequence is 14 residues long. CDR3 protein: CASSQTGGFYEQYF. The CDR3 nucleotides read TGTGCCAGCAGCCAGACGGGCGGATTTTACGAGCAGTACTTC.

This clonotype appeared a few times. The chain uses TRBV2 and TRBJ2-7; D may be TRBD1 (5 bases). V lost 8 bases to trimming and J lost 0 bases, with 14 bases between them. Germline lookup yields CDR1 SNHLY and CDR2 FYNNEI. The CDR3 totals 14 residues. Written as DNA, the CDR3 is TGTGCCAGCTTGGGGCTACGTCTCTCCTACGAGCAGTACTTC. This encodes CASLGLRLSYEQYF. Drawing the rest from reference TRBV2 and TRBJ2-7, the complete variable domain is EPEVTQTPSHQVTQMGQEVILRCVPISNHLYFYWYRQILGQKVEFLVSFYNNEISEKSEIFDDQFSVERPDGSNFTLKIRSTKLEDSAMYFCASLGLRLSYEQYFGPGTRLTVT.

This clonotype was seen a few times. This chain connects TRBV20-1 to TRBJ2-7; 7 nucleotides agree with TRBD1. Trimming at V came to 3 bases and at J to 9 bases, leaving 8 bases not matched to a gene. In germline, CDR1 is DFQATT, CDR2 SNEGSKA (reference sequence). The CDR3 contains 12 residues. This chain's CDR3 is CSASGQGDAQYF. CDR3 sequence (DNA): TGCAGTGCTAGTGGCCAGGGGGATGCGCAGTACTTC.

This clonotype has a count of ten or more. The rearrangement links TRBV29-1 to TRBJ2-5; D might be TRBD1 (6 bases). Germline assignment: CDR1 SQVTM and CDR2 ANQGSEA. Trimming stripped 7 bases from V and 4 bases from J, with 16 bases between. The CDR3 covers 13 residues. The CDR3 protein is CSAGAAGAETQYF. CDR3 coding DNA: TGCAGCGCCGGGGCAGCAGGGGCAGAGACCCAGTACTTC.

This clonotype appeared a single time. The V and J genes are TRBV2 and TRBJ1-4, with a possible D match to TRBD1 (6 bases). The CDR3 loop spans 14 amino acids. Germline-derived CDR1 and CDR2 are SNHLY and FYNNEI. V dropped 6 bases and J dropped 10 bases, with 18 bases sitting between them. CDR3 residues: CASRAGPGQGKLFF. CDR3 bases: TGTGCCAGCAGGGCGGGTCCGGGACAAGGAAAACTGTTTTTT.

The chain combines TRBV4-2 with TRBJ2-7; possibly TRBD1 for D (6 bases). The CDR3 is 14 amino acids. Germline V gives CDR1 LGHNA, CDR2 YNFKEQ. V was clipped by 4 bases and J by 6 bases, with 16 bases between them. The DNA for the CDR3 is TGTGCCAGCAGCCGAGCTATACAGGGTCGCGAGCAGTACTTC. Its translation is CASSRAIQGREQYF.

The chain is built from TRBV7-6 and TRBJ1-3; 8 bases map to TRBD1. CDR1 and CDR2 from the germline V gene are SGHVS and FNYEAQ. This CDR3 has 13 residues. After removal of 5 bases from V and 3 bases from J, the junction contained 0 bases not matched to a gene. DNA for the CDR3: TGTGCCAGCAGCACAGGGGGTGGAAACACCATATATTTT. It specifies CASSTGGGNTIYF.

In this sample, this clonotype turned up a few times. CDR3 sequence: CASSPGAGANYGYTF. The CDR3 DNA follows: TGCGCCAGCAGCCCGGGAGCAGGAGCTAACTATGGCTACACCTTC. The genes are TRBV5-1 and TRBJ1-2; no firm D call. Trimming cost V 4 bases and J 0 bases, with 13 bases left between them. CDR3 length: 15 residues. In germline, CDR1 is SGHRS, CDR2 YFSETQ.

To note about this clonotype: The junction and the germline gene differ at one end; a read error may be behind it. This chain connects TRBV5-1 to TRBJ2-7, with 7 bases fitting TRBD1. CDR1 is SGHRS and CDR2 is YFSETQ in the germline V gene. The CDR3 has 12 amino acids. CDR3 in amino acids: CASSKADREQYF. The CDR3 DNA follows: TGTGCCAGCAGCAAAGCGGACAGGGAGCAGTACTTC.

The sample holds many counts of this clonotype. CDR3 nucleotide sequence: TGTGCCAGCAGCGTAGTTAGTGGAACGGCTTTCTTT. Translating it yields CASSVVSGTAFF. The chain couples TRBV9 to TRBJ1-1; unclear D gene. V shed 0 bases and J shed 11 bases, with 11 bases lying between them. The CDR3 has 12 amino acids. CDR1 is SGDLS and CDR2 is YYNGEE in the germline V gene.

A word on this clonotype: One base away lies a much larger clone, so this may be a sequencing read error. The V and J genes are TRBV7-2 and TRBJ1-5; 8 bases are a match to TRBD1. This CDR3 has 14 residues. Per the germline V gene, CDR1 is SGHTA and CDR2 is FQGNSA. Losses at the gene ends were 5 bases for V and 7 bases for J; bases not matched to a gene: 7. CDR3 sequence: CASSHGQGSQPQHF. Written as DNA, the CDR3 is TGTGCCAGCAGCCACGGACAGGGAAGCCAGCCCCAGCATTTT. The full variable domain, in which reference TRBV7-2 and TRBJ1-5 provide the parts outside the CDR3, is GAGVSQSPSNKVTEKGKDVELRCDPISGHTALYWYRQSLGQGLEFLIYFQGNSAPDKSGLPSDRFSAERTGGSVSTLTIQRTQQEDSAVYLCASSHGQGSQPQHFGDGTRLSIL.

The chain employs TRBV6-1 and TRBJ2-2; D unclear. V lost 6 bases and J 7 bases, leaving 12 bases between the germline ends. This CDR3 is built from 13 residues. Germline V gives CDR1 MNHNS, CDR2 SASEGT. The CDR3 loop is CASRATSGGELFF. CDR3 nucleotide sequence: TGTGCCAGCAGGGCGACCTCGGGCGGGGAGCTGTTTTTT.

This clonotype has ten or more counts. V usage is TRBV20-1 and J usage is TRBJ1-4, with no clear D. CDR1 DFQATT and CDR2 SNEGSKA come from the germline V gene (reference sequence). The CDR3 is made up of 14 amino acids. The ends were cut back, 8 bases at V and 0 bases at J, with 13 bases in the middle. The DNA of the CDR3 is TGCAGTACTTTGCAGATTGCAACTAATGAAAAACTGTTTTTT. Translated, it gives CSTLQIATNEKLFF.

This clonotype occurred once. The rearrangement links TRBV15 to TRBJ2-7; D is possibly TRBD2 (6 bases). The CDR3 spans 17 residues. Trimming left V 3 bases short and J 0 bases short, with 18 bases between. Germline CDR1 is LNHNV and CDR2 is YYDKDF (reference sequence). In nucleotides, the CDR3 is TGTGCCACCAGCAGCTTAGAATCGGGACTCAGCTCCTACGAGCAGTACTTC. This translates into CATSSLESGLSSYEQYF.

This clonotype was found a few times. J is TRBJ2-5 and V is TRBV29-1; 9 nucleotides align to TRBD1. After removal of 4 bases from V and 5 bases from J, the junction contained 8 bases not matched to a gene. The CDR3 runs 14 residues. Germline-derived CDR1 and CDR2 are SQVTM and ANQGSEA. The CDR3 sequence is CSVATGGAGETQYF. CDR3 DNA: TGCAGCGTTGCAACAGGGGGCGCGGGGGAGACCCAGTACTTC.

This clonotype was seen only a few times. This chain links TRBV27 with TRBJ1-4; no reliable D call. V was shortened by 1 base and J by 4 bases, with 7 bases between the two germline ends. Germline lookup yields CDR1 MNHEY and CDR2 SMNVEV (reference sequence). The length of the CDR3 is 14 residues. CDR3 DNA sequence: TGTGCCAGCAGTTTATTGGGTCATAATGAAAAACTGTTTTTT. Amino acids: CASSLLGHNEKLFF.

The chain joins TRBV30 to TRBJ1-2; the D gene is possibly TRBD1 (6 bases). Germline CDR1 is GTSNPN and CDR2 is SVGIG (reference sequence). The CDR3 covers 13 residues. V lost 3 bases and J lost 8, with 16 bases in between. The CDR3 DNA follows: TGTGCCTGGAGGTGGACAGCAAAAGGGGGCTACACCTTC. It specifies CAWRWTAKGGYTF.

The chain links TRBV20-1 to TRBJ2-7; 9 nucleotides match TRBD2. Per germline, CDR1 DFQATT and CDR2 SNEGSKA (reference sequence). This CDR3 spans 18 amino acids. V trimming: 0 bases; J trimming: 2 bases; junction bases outside the gene matches: 14. CDR3 coding DNA: TGCAGTGCTAGAGACCATGTCCGGGGACTAGCCAAACCCTACGAGCAGTACTTC. It translates to CSARDHVRGLAKPYEQYF.

The rearrangement joins TRBV20-1 to TRBJ2-7, with D uncertain. The germline CDR1 and CDR2 sequences are DFQATT and SNEGSKA (reference sequence). The CDR3 is made up of 12 amino acids. V gave up 3 bases and J gave up 3 bases, with 9 bases separating them. CDR3 sequence: CSARVSHYEQYF. The CDR3 DNA sequence: TGCAGTGCTAGGGTTAGCCACTACGAGCAGTACTTC.